Each of the 27 T cell receptor beta chains below was sequenced from the same sample in a study of cytomegalovirus exposure and HLA in healthy donors. Generated by immunoSEQ multiplex PCR, the TCRdb table keeps only in-frame clones and is missing some. The table lists 150,000 to 200,000 clones, about nine tenths of them singletons. The sample consisted of PBMCs. The receptors were gathered from a woman aged 18-29 years in good health and CMV-seropositive.

This clone appeared a single time. V gene TRBV27 combines with J gene TRBJ2-1, with a tentative D call TRBD2 (6 bases). The V gene lost 6 bases and the J gene lost 8 bases, with 20 bases spanning the gap. This CDR3 is built from 15 residues. In germline, CDR1 is MNHEY, CDR2 SMNVEV (reference sequence). The CDR3 DNA reads as TGTGCCAGCAGCCCCCGTAGAGGGACTGGCTATGAGCAGTTCTTC. Residues: CASSPRRGTGYEQFF.

The rearrangement joins TRBV5-1 to TRBJ2-1, with D possibly TRBD2 on 5 matching bases. Germline V lookup: CDR1 SGHRS, CDR2 YFSETQ. Trimming cost V 4 bases and J 7 bases, with 21 bases left between them. The CDR3 loop spans 16 amino acids. CDR3 amino acids: CASSPYGLLPMNEQFF. The CDR3, as DNA: TGCGCCAGCAGCCCCTACGGACTGCTGCCTATGAATGAGCAGTTCTTC.

The J gene is TRBJ2-1, the V gene TRBV15; D might be TRBD2 (6 bases). The CDR3 is 12 residues long. Trimming took 8 bases from V and 7 from J, leaving 12 bases between them. Germline V CDR1 and CDR2: LNHNV, YYDKDF (reference sequence). The CDR3 region has the DNA TGTGCCACCGGGACTCACTCTAATGAGCAGTTCTTC. The encoded protein is CATGTHSNEQFF.

The genes are TRBV5-1 and TRBJ1-4, with 9 positions matching TRBD1. With V trimmed by 0 bases and J by 5 bases, 11 bases remained unmatched. There are 18 residues in the CDR3. From germline, CDR1 is SGHRS and CDR2 YFSETQ. The CDR3 reads CASSLVLGLGTGNEKLFF. The DNA of the CDR3 is TGCGCCAGCAGCTTGGTGTTGGGGTTAGGGACAGGGAATGAAAAACTGTTTTTT.

The V gene is TRBV18, the J gene TRBJ2-3; 11 bases map to TRBD2. Germline V lookup: CDR1 KGHSH, CDR2 LQKENI. There are 16 residues in the CDR3. J gave up 4 bases and V 0 bases, and 3 bases lay outside the gene matches. The CDR3 loop is CASSPPLAGGPDTQYF. DNA of the CDR3: TGTGCCAGCTCACCACCCTTAGCGGGAGGGCCAGATACGCAGTATTTT. The full variable domain, its missing parts supplied by reference TRBV18 and TRBJ2-3, is NAGVMQNPRHLVRRRGQEARLRCSPMKGHSHVYWYRQLPEEGLKFMVYLQKENIIDESGMPKERFSAEFPKEGPSILRIQQVVRGDSAAYFCASSPPLAGGPDTQYFGPGTRLTVL.

CDR3 sequence reads: CASSWTSGYNEQFF. The CDR3 coding sequence is TGTGCCAGTAGTTGGACTAGCGGCTACAATGAGCAGTTCTTC. The chain couples TRBV19 to TRBJ2-1, with TRBD2 matching over 10 bases. This CDR3 region has 14 residues. Germline V CDR1 and CDR2: LNHDA, SQIVND (reference sequence). V lost 5 bases, J lost 3 bases, and 1 base stayed unmatched.

The V gene is TRBV28, the J gene TRBJ2-7, with no clear D. Germline CDR1 and CDR2: MDHEN and SYDVKM. CDR3 length equals 12 residues. V lost 4 bases and J lost 5, with 9 bases in between. The CDR3 loop reads CASSYFQNEQYF. The CDR3 DNA follows: TGTGCCAGCAGTTATTTCCAGAACGAGCAGTACTTC. Filled out from reference TRBV28 and TRBJ2-7, the complete variable domain reads DVKVTQSSRYLVKRTGEKVFLECVQDMDHENMFWYRQDPGLGLRLIYFSYDVKMKEKGDIPEGYSVSREKKERFSLILESASTNQTSMYLCASSYFQNEQYFGPGTRLTVT.

The chain couples TRBV7-9 to TRBJ2-1; D is possibly TRBD2 (5 bases). Per germline, CDR1 SEHNR and CDR2 FQNEAQ (reference sequence). Trimming took 5 bases from V and 10 from J, leaving 12 bases between them. The CDR3 extends over 12 amino acids. The CDR3 DNA sequence: TGTGCCAGCAGCAAAAGGACGGGGGAGCAGTTCTTC. Translating gives CASSKRTGEQFF.

This clone was counted only a few times. The chain uses TRBV18 and TRBJ1-3; D not resolved. V was cut by 8 bases and J by 0 bases, with 11 bases left in between. This CDR3 spans 14 amino acids. Germline V CDR1 and CDR2: KGHSH, LQKENI. In DNA, the CDR3 is TGTGCCAGCGAATCAGATGTCTCTGGAAACACCATATATTTT. Translation gives CASESDVSGNTIYF.

This clone was recorded a few times. This sequence joins TRBV27 and TRBJ1-1; no clear D. Germline V gene lookup returns CDR1 MNHEY and CDR2 SMNVEV (reference sequence). This CDR3 comprises 15 residues. The V and J ends lost 0 bases and 1 base respectively, with 9 bases between them. The CDR3 is CASSLSPNGNTEAFF. In nucleotides, the CDR3 is TGTGCCAGCAGTTTATCGCCAAACGGGAACACTGAAGCTTTCTTT.

The rearrangement links TRBV30 to TRBJ2-7; D possibly corresponds to TRBD1 (6 bases). The CDR3 spans 14 residues. Trimming removed 2 bases from V and 12 bases from J, with 23 bases in between. CDR1 is GTSNPN and CDR2 is SVGIG in the germline V gene (reference sequence). As DNA, the CDR3 is TGTGCCTGGAGTCTTGGGACATTTCAGGGCGTGAGGTACTTC. It yields the protein CAWSLGTFQGVRYF.

The rearrangement links TRBV27 to TRBJ1-1; D is perhaps TRBD1 (6 bases). Germline CDR1 and CDR2: MNHEY and SMNVEV (reference sequence). The CDR3 covers 14 residues. Trimming removed 6 bases at V and 7 bases at J, with 18 bases between. Written as DNA, the CDR3 is TGTGCCAGCAGCCTCTTAACCCGGACAGATGAAGCTTTCTTT. As protein: CASSLLTRTDEAFF.

This clone was counted a few times. The chain recombines TRBV2 with TRBJ1-2; perhaps TRBD1 as D (6 bases). The V end lost 5 bases, the J end lost 4 bases, and 11 bases lay between the germline ends. The CDR3 has 13 amino acids. CDR1 and CDR2 from the germline V gene are SNHLY and FYNNEI. Here the CDR3 DNA reads TGTGCCAGCAGTTTACAGGGCTCCTATGGCTACACCTTC. This translates into CASSLQGSYGYTF.

V gene TRBV6-5 combines with J gene TRBJ1-4; TRBD1 matches 9 bases. The CDR3 extends over 14 amino acids. Per germline, CDR1 MNHEY and CDR2 SVGAGI. J gave up 5 bases and V 5 bases, and 3 bases lay outside the gene matches. CDR3 region: CASSGTGLNEKLFF. CDR3 bases: TGTGCCAGCAGTGGGACAGGGTTAAATGAAAAACTGTTTTTT.

The V call is TRBV18, the J call TRBJ1-4; 10 bases are shared with TRBD1. The CDR3 sequence is 14 residues long. Trimming at V came to 6 bases and at J to 6 bases, leaving 4 bases not matched to a gene. Germline V gene lookup returns CDR1 KGHSH and CDR2 LQKENI. The chain's CDR3 is CASSPGQGYEKLFF. As DNA, the CDR3 is TGTGCCAGCTCTCCGGGACAGGGGTATGAAAAACTGTTTTTT.

The chain links TRBV5-4 to TRBJ1-1; D may be TRBD1 (5 bases). The CDR3 consists of 15 residues. Germline assignment: CDR1 SGHNT and CDR2 YYREEE (reference sequence). The germline V and J ends were trimmed by 4 bases and 5 bases, with 18 bases remaining between them. The CDR3 DNA follows: TGTGCCAGCAGCCCTGACGTGTCCGGGGGAACTGAAGCTTTCTTT. Amino acids: CASSPDVSGGTEAFF.

The CDR3 loop is CASSDSGGFADTQYF. The CDR3 bases are TGTGCCAGCAGTGACTCAGGGGGCTTCGCAGATACGCAGTATTTT. V usage is TRBV6-1 and J usage is TRBJ2-3; TRBD1 matches at 8 bases. The CDR3 runs 15 residues. V shed 3 bases and J 4 bases; nucleotides not matched to a gene: 6. CDR1 MNHNS and CDR2 SASEGT come from the germline V gene.

J is TRBJ2-1 and V is TRBV2, with D perhaps TRBD1 (5 bases). There are 14 residues in the CDR3. Germline CDR1 reads SNHLY; CDR2 reads FYNNEI. V was trimmed by 4 bases and J by 5 bases, leaving 12 bases between them. DNA for the CDR3: TGTGCCAGCAGTGGGGGCCCAGGGAACAATGAGCAGTTCTTC. Its translation is CASSGGPGNNEQFF.

The genes are TRBV19 and TRBJ2-4, with a tentative D call TRBD1 (6 bases). V was shortened by 3 bases and J by 0 bases, with 12 bases between the two germline ends. The length of the CDR3 is 16 residues. Looked up from germline, CDR1 is LNHDA and CDR2 is SQIVND (reference sequence). Here the CDR3 DNA reads TGTGCCAGTAGTATCTCCTGGGGGCAAGCCAAAAACATTCAGTACTTC. It encodes CASSISWGQAKNIQYF.

This chain connects TRBV30 to TRBJ2-7; D might be TRBD1 (6 bases). Trimming stripped 2 bases from V and 0 bases from J, with 11 bases between. Germline V CDR1 and CDR2: GTSNPN, SVGIG (reference sequence). This CDR3 contains 14 residues. The CDR3 sequence: CAWSYNRVSYEQYF. CDR3 bases: TGTGCCTGGAGTTATAACAGGGTCTCCTACGAGCAGTACTTC.

This chain uses TRBV9 with TRBJ2-3; 11 bases fit TRBD2. The CDR3 spans 17 residues. Germline CDR1 and CDR2: SGDLS and YYNGEE. The J segment lost 3 bases and the V segment lost 3 bases, leaving 9 bases of the junction unmatched. The CDR3 coding sequence is TGTGCCAGCAGCGGAACCTTAGCGGGAGGGCGAACAGATACGCAGTATTTT. Protein sequence: CASSGTLAGGRTDTQYF. The complete variable domain, with remaining parts taken from reference TRBV9 and TRBJ2-3, reads DSGVTQTPKHLITATGQRVTLRCSPRSGDLSVYWYQQSLDQGLQFLIQYYNGEERAKGNILERFSAQQFPDLHSELNLSSLELGDSALYFCASSGTLAGGRTDTQYFGPGTRLTVL.

The gene calls are TRBV7-6 and TRBJ2-3; D is unclear. Trimming removed 2 bases at V and 0 bases at J, with 6 bases between. Germline-derived CDR1 and CDR2 are SGHVS and FNYEAQ. This CDR3 is built from 14 residues. CDR3 sequence (DNA): TGTGCCAGCAGCTTACCCGGGAGCACAGATACGCAGTATTTT. Amino acids: CASSLPGSTDTQYF.

On this clone itself: The junction and the germline gene differ at one end; a read error may be behind it. The CDR3: CASSPGDNTEAFF. CDR3 in DNA: TGTGCTAGCAGCCCAGGGGACAACACTGAAGCTTTCTTT. The V gene is TRBV7-7, the J gene TRBJ1-1; a weak D match, TRBD1 (6 bases). Germline assignment: CDR1 SSHAT and CDR2 FNYEAQ (reference sequence). The CDR3 contains 13 residues.

This clone was detected once. The rearrangement joins TRBV4-1 to TRBJ2-3, with D maybe TRBD2 (5 bases). In germline, CDR1 is MGHRA, CDR2 YSYEKL. The CDR3 covers 14 residues. With 0 bases removed from V and 6 bases from J, the gap between germline ends came to 10 bases. CDR3 coding DNA: TGCGCCAGCAGCCAAGAATCTAGGAGGGATACGCAGTATTTT. Translating gives CASSQESRRDTQYF.

This sequence joins TRBV5-8 and TRBJ2-1; weak D call: TRBD2 (5 bases). The CDR3 extends over 16 amino acids. Looked up from germline, CDR1 is SGHTS and CDR2 is YDEGEE. V lost 4 bases and J lost 4, with 18 bases in between. The CDR3 spells CASSASLLANYNEQFF. CDR3 nucleotides: TGTGCCAGCAGCGCCTCCCTCCTAGCAAATTACAATGAGCAGTTCTTC.

This clone was seen once. The chain combines TRBV21-1 with TRBJ2-2; the D call of TRBD2 is as the table states it, not checked on the DNA. TRBV21-1 is a recognized pseudogene. This CDR3 contains 15 residues. The CDR3 reads CASSKRRENTGELFF. Written as DNA, the CDR3 is TGTGCCAGCAGCAAGCGGCGGGAGAACACCGGGGAGCTGTTTTTT.

This sequence joins TRBV5-4 and TRBJ1-5; no definite D call. The ends were cut back, 0 bases at V and 7 bases at J, with 8 bases in the middle. Per germline, CDR1 SGHNT and CDR2 YYREEE (reference sequence). The CDR3 length is 13 residues. The CDR3 DNA is TGTGCCAGCAGCTTGGCCGGGGTCCAGCCCCAGCATTTT. Amino acids: CASSLAGVQPQHF.